This record concerns one T cell receptor (beta chain) sequence. The CDR3 consists of 15 residues. The V segment lost 4 bases and the J segment 3 bases; nucleotides outside the gene matches: 4. Per the germline V gene, CDR1 is SGHKS and CDR2 is YYEKEE (reference sequence). TCRdb called the 5' RACE reads again in MiXCR, with one record for every CDR3 protein. The data hold fewer than 250,000 distinct CDR3 sequences, with approximately 9% observed a single time. This specimen comes from a study of identical twins. This clonotype originated in a woman aged 18-29 years in good health. Material: memory (CD45RO+) T cells sorted from blood. The V and J genes are TRBV5-5 and TRBJ2-1, with 10 bases identical to TRBD2. CDR3 sequence (DNA): TGTGCCAGCAGCGAAACTAGCGGGGTCTACAATGAGCAGTTCTTC. Translating gives CASSETSGVYNEQFF.